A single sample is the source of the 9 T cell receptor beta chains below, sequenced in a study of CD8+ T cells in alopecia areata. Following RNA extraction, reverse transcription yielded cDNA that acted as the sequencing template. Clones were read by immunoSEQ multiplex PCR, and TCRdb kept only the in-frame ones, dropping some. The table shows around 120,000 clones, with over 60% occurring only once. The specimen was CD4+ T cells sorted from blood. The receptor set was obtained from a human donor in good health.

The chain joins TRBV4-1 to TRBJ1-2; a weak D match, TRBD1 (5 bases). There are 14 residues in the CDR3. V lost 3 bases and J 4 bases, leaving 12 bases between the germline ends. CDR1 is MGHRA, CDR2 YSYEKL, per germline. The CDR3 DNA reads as TGCGCCAGCAGCCACCCCGGGACGTCCTATGGCTACACCTTC. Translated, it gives CASSHPGTSYGYTF.

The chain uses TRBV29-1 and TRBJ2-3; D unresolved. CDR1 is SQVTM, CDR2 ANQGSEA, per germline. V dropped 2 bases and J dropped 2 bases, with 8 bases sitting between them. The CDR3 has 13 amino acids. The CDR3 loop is CSVEPKATDTQYF. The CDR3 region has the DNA TGCAGCGTTGAACCTAAAGCCACAGATACGCAGTATTTT.

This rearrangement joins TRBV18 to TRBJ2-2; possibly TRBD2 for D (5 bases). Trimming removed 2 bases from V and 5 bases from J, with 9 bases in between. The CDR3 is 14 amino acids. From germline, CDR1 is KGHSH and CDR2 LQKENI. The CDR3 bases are TGTGCCAGCTCACCAACGAGGGAGACCGGGGAGCTGTTTTTT. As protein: CASSPTRETGELFF.

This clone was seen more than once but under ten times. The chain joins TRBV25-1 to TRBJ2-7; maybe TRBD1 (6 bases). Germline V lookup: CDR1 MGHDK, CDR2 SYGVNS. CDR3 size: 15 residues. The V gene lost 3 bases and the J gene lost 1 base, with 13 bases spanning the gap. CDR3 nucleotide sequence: TGTGCCAGCAGTGAGCCTGAGGGGGAGTCCTACGAGCAGTACTTC. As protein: CASSEPEGESYEQYF.

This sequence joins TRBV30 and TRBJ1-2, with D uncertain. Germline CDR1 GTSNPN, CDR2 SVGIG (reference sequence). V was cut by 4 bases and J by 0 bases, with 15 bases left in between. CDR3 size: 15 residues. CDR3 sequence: CAWTTTLLTNYGYTF. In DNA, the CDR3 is TGTGCCTGGACGACGACACTCCTTACTAACTATGGCTACACCTTC.

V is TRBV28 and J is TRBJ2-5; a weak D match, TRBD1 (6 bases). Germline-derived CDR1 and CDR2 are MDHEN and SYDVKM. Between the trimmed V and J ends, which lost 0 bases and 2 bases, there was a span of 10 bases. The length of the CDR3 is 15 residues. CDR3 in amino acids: CASSLWGRGQETQYF. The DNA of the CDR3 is TGTGCCAGCAGTTTATGGGGCAGGGGACAAGAGACCCAGTACTTC.

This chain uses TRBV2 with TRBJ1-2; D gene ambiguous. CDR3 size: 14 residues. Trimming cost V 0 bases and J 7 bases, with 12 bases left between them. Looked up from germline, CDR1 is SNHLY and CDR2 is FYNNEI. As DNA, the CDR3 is TGTGCCAGCAGTGAAGCAGTCCCCTCAAGTGGCTACACCTTC. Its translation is CASSEAVPSSGYTF.

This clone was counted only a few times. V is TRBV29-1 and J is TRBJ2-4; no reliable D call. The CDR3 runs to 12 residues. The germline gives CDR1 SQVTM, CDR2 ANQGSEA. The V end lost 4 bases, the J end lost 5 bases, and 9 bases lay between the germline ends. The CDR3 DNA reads TGCAGCGTTGGGCCAAGAGAAAACATTCAGTACTTC. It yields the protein CSVGPRENIQYF.

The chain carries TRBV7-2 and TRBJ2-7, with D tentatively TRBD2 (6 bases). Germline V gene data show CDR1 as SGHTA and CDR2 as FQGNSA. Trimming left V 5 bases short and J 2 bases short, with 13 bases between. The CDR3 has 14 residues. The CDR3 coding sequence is TGTGCCAGCAGCCCCCAGGAGGGGACCTACGAGCAGTACTTC. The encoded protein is CASSPQEGTYEQYF.